This TCR beta chain was observed in a study of T cell responses to AZD1222 COVID-19 vaccine. The germline CDR1 and CDR2 sequences are SGHRS and YFSETQ. This CDR3 region has 16 residues. V was pared by 5 bases and J by 2 bases, with 6 bases of the junction left unmatched. The table came from immunoSEQ multiplex PCR; TCRdb's copy has only in-frame clones and leaves some out. The data show some 130,000 clones, 88% seen once. The study, taken as a whole, reports: A reported finding is that nearly half of spike-specific TCRs target unmutated variant regions. Repertoire samples came only from after the peak T cell response. In a largely white British group with more females than males, clonal diversity was possibly underestimated.

Comments on this clone: What it recognizes is unknown.

The sample was peripheral blood, taken on day 0 of MenACWY control vaccination. This chain links TRBV5-1 with TRBJ2-1; TRBD2 matches at 11 bases. This receptor was identified in an adult in good health. CDR3 residues: CASSPLAGGPYNEQFF. The CDR3 DNA is TGCGCCAGCAGTCCCCTAGCGGGAGGTCCCTACAATGAGCAGTTCTTC.